The T cell receptor (beta chain) described here comes from a study of T cell responses to AZD1222 COVID-19 vaccine. Study as a whole: Whether given at about 4 or about 12 weeks, second doses were pooled. Study-level results: It should be noted that donors were predominantly white British and more often female, and clonal diversity was possibly underestimated. Dominant CD4 TCR responses targeted spike regions 160-218 and 743-854.

In the case of this clone: What it recognizes is unknown.

The protocol was immunoSEQ multiplex PCR, while the TCRdb copy is restricted to in-frame clones and leaves out a portion. The sample has 90,000 to 150,000 clones, 70% to 90% seen once. The starting material was peripheral blood, obtained on day 0 of AZD1222 vaccination. This TCR was sampled from an adult in good health.

CDR3: CASSGGMGQAYNEQFF. The DNA for the CDR3 is TGTGCCAGCAGTGGGGGTATGGGACAGGCGTACAATGAGCAGTTCTTC. The chain uses TRBV27 and TRBJ2-1; 8 bases align to TRBD1. The trim removed 5 bases at V and 4 bases at J, leaving 10 bases unmatched. Germline V gives CDR1 MNHEY, CDR2 SMNVEV (reference sequence). This CDR3 spans 16 amino acids.